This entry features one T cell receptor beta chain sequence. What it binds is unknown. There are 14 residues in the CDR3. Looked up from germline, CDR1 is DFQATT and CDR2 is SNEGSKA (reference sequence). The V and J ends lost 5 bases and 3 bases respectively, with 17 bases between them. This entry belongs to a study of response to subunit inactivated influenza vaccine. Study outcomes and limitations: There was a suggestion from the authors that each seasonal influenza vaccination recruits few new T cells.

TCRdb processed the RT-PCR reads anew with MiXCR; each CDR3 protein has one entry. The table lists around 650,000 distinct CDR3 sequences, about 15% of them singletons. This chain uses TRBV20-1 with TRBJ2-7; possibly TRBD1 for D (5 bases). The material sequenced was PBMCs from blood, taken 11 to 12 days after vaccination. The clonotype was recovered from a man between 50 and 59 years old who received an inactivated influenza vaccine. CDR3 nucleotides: TGCAGTGCTGGTCAGACCACAGGAAACTACGAGCAGTACTTC. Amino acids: CSAGQTTGNYEQYF.